A selection of T cell receptor beta chains follows, all from one sample in a study of CD8+CD57+ T cells in acquired aplastic anemia. TCRdb re-called the reads with MiXCR, one entry per CDR3 protein. The table shows approximately 250,000 distinct CDR3 sequences, with 82% occurring only once. The sequencing sample was made of sorted CD4+, CD8+, or CD8+CD57+ T cells (not recorded which) from PBMCs. These receptors all come from a human donor with aplastic anemia. Each CDR3 is given with its conserved first and last residue. Expanded clones are given a class, and other clones once, few, many or no size at all.

j_call | cdr3_length | v_call | clone_size | cdr3_aa
TRBJ2-5 | 15 | TRBV7-9 | - | CASSGGQGARETQYF
TRBJ2-5 | 17 | TRBV7-9 | - | CASSLQRSGVYQETQYF
TRBJ2-3 | 15 | TRBV7-9 | - | CASSDTATVLDTNYF
TRBJ2-5 | 17 | TRBV9 | few | CASSARLAGGPPETRYF
TRBJ2-1 | 16 | TRBV19 | - | CASSTRTGTSSNEQFF
TRBJ2-7 | 14 | TRBV7-8 | - | CASNFTGGDDAQYF
TRBJ2-1 | 15 | TRBV12-3/TRBV12-4 | many | CASSLRGHYYNEQFF
TRBJ2-3 | 13 | TRBV7-9 | - | CASRFEGTGGQYF
TRBJ2-3 | 16 | TRBV10-3 | few | CAISESIAGITDTQYF
TRBJ2-7 | 17 | TRBV20-1 | - | CSALTRSPRKLSYEQYF
TRBJ2-1 | 15 | TRBV2 | - | CASSELAESYNEQFF
TRBJ2-1 | 15 | TRBV27 | - | CASRGYLYSYNEQFF
TRBJ1-6 | 14 | TRBV7-9 | - | CASSSTNYNSPLHF
TRBJ2-2 | 14 | TRBV5-4 | - | CASSFTSNTGELFF
TRBJ2-1 | 15 | TRBV7-6 | once | CASSLAPADTQDFFF
TRBJ2-1 | 12 | TRBV2 | - | CASSEMRNEQFF
TRBJ2-3 | 13 | TRBV11-3 | many | CASSLDGTDTQYF
TRBJ2-7 | 16 | TRBV7-2 | once | CASSLDGTGVRYEQYF
TRBJ2-3 | 14 | TRBV7-9 | - | CASSEEWGAGATHF
TRBJ2-3 | 15 | TRBV15 | few | CATSLLGSRTDTQYF
TRBJ1-1 | 15 | TRBV7-8 | - | CASSFHPNGTADSFF
TRBJ1-2 | 15 | TRBV7-9 | - | CASSLVWGQGHDHTF
TRBJ1-5 | 13 | TRBV4-3 | once | CASSQGSGQPQHF
TRBJ1-2 | 12 | TRBV25-1 | once | CASSGTEHGYTF
TRBJ2-3 | 13 | TRBV9 | - | CASRDGGDTKHFF
TRBJ2-1 | 15 | TRBV9 | few | CASSASSRGYTFEFF
TRBJ2-3 | 14 | TRBV7-2 | few | CASSLAGGPDSHYF
TRBJ1-5 | 12 | TRBV20-1 | - | CSASSADQPQHF
TRBJ1-2 | 16 | TRBV7-9 | - | CASSPGTGEHTDGYTF
TRBJ2-5 | 14 | TRBV7-2 | - | CASNHTGTQPQQYF
TRBJ1-5 | 17 | TRBV11-1 | - | CASSLSTGTGGNQPQHF
TRBJ2-1 | 15 | TRBV19 | few | CASNGLVALHSEQFF
TRBJ2-1 | 15 | TRBV7-9 | - | CASSGGPGAQDTQFF
TRBJ1-1 | 14 | TRBV10-2 | - | CASSDGGGYTEAFF
- | 13 | TRBV19 | - | CASSRGVSWGYTF
TRBJ2-6 | 16 | TRBV9 | - | CASSLGGGNGEDVLTF
TRBJ2-3 | 14 | TRBV7-9 | - | CASSGAGRRAGELF
TRBJ1-2 | 16 | TRBV5-1 | - | CASSSRTEEPNYGYTF
TRBJ2-5 | 13 | TRBV7-2 | - | CASSLPGRADTQF
TRBJ1-2 | 16 | TRBV7-8 | - | CASSLAGDADIQGYTF
TRBJ1-1 | 15 | TRBV7-2 | - | CASSLDLRPDTEAFF
TRBJ2-3 | 16 | TRBV24-1 | - | CATSDTIRPFTDTQYF
TRBJ2-1 | 15 | TRBV7-8 | once | CASSLARGRGTEQFF
TRBJ1-1 | 14 | TRBV20-1 | - | CSAGFGGTNTEAFF
TRBJ1-1 | 13 | TRBV6-1 | - | CARPGQGLTEAFF